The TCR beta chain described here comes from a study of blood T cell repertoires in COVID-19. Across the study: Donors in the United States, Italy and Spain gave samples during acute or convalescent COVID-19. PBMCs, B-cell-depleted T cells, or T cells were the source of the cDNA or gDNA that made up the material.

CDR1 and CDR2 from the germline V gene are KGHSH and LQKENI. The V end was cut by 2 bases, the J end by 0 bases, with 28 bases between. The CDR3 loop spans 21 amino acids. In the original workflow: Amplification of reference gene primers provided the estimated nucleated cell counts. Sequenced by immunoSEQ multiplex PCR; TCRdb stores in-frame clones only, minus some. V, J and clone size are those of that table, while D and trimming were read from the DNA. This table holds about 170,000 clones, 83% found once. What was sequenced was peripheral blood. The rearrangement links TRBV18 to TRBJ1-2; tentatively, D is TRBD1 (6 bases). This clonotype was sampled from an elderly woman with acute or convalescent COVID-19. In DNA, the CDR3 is TGTGCCAGCTCACCATTTACAGTAAGCCTCCGAAAGACAGGAGCTAACTATGGCTACACCTTC. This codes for CASSPFTVSLRKTGANYGYTF. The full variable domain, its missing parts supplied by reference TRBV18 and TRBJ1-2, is NAGVMQNPRHLVRRRGQEARLRCSPMKGHSHVYWYRQLPEEGLKFMVYLQKENIIDESGMPKERFSAEFPKEGPSILRIQQVVRGDSAAYFCASSPFTVSLRKTGANYGYTFGSGTRLTVV.